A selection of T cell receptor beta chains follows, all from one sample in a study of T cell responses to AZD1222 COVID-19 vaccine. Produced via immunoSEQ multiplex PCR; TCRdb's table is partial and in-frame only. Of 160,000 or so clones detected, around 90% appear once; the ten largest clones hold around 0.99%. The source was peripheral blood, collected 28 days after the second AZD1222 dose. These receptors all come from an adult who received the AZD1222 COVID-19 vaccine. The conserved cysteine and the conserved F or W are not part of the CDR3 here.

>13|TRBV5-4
ASSLGGTPRGGYT
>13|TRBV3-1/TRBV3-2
ASSPTSGGTDTQY
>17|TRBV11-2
ASSFRLRTSGGTYNEQF
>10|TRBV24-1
APNGKDYGYT
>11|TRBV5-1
ASSFERSYEQY
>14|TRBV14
ASSQREGRGLGGYT
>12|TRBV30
AWERLAGGREQY
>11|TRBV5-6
ASSLRLHYEQY
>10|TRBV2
AWGLASNEQF
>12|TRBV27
ASSWGQSRGELF
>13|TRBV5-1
ASSLGKDRGYGYT
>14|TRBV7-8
ASSLARFHPNEKLF
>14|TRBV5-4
TSSLEVAGSGTEAF
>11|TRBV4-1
ASSPDNNYGYT
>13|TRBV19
ASNHWGAANSPLH
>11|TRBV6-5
ASRAGEGTEAF
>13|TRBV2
ASSGSGGPGGEQY
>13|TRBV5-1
ASSLATGTDYGYT
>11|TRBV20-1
SASLGSNEKLF
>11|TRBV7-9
ASSSSLGPATL
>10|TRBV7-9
ASSLLAGELF
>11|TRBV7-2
ASSSGQLNEQF
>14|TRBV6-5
ASSYSGLAGYNEQF
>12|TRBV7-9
ASSFQGGDTEAF
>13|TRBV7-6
ASREMPGGNTEAF
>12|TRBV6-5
ASSYSLLYNEQF
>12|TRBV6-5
ASSSVGTEQVLH
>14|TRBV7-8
ASSLARTAGGETQY
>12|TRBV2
ASTPGQGSNEQF
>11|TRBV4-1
ASSQESYQPQH
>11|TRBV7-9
ASSLVGGAGHT
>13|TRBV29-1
SVQLAGGSYNEQF